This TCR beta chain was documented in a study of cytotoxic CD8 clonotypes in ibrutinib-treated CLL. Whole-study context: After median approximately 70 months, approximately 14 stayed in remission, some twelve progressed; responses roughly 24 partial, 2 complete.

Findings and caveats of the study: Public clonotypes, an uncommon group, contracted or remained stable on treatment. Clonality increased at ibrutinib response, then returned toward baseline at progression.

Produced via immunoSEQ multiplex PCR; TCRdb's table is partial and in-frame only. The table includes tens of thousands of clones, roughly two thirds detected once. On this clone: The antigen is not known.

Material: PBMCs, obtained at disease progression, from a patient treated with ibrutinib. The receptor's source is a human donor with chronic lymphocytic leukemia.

CDR3 protein: CASRRTSGRFQGETQYF. As DNA, the CDR3 is TGTGCCAGCCGTAGGACTAGCGGGAGGTTTCAGGGTGAGACCCAGTACTTC. This chain joins TRBV2 and TRBJ2-5; TRBD2 agrees at 14 bases. Germline trimming cut 8 bases from V and 5 bases from J; bases unmatched to any gene: 13. Per the germline V gene, CDR1 is SNHLY and CDR2 is FYNNEI. The CDR3 runs to 17 residues.